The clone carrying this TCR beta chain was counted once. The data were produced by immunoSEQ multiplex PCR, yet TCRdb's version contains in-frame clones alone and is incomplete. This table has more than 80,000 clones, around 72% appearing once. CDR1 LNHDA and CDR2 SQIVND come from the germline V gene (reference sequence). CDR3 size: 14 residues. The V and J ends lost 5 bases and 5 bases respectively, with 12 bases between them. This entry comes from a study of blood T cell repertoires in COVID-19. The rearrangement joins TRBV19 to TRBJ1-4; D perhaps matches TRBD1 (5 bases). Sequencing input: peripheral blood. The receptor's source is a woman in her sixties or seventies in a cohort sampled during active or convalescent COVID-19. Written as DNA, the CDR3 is TGTGCCAGTAGTCCGCGGACACACAATGAAAAACTGTTTTTT. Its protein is CASSPRTHNEKLFF.